This T cell receptor beta chain was retrieved from a study of shared clonotypes between healthy human individuals. Study-wide background: Used for every donor were three CD4 naive, three CD4 memory, two CD8 naive and one CD8 memory plate.

Unmatched junction bases numbered 10, after V lost 0 bases and J lost 8 bases. This CDR3 has 15 amino acids. CDR1 and CDR2 from the germline V gene are SGHRS and YFSETQ. Measured with immunoSEQ multiplex PCR; TCRdb has only the in-frame clones, and not every one. The sample has about 2.4 million clones, 93% seen once. This sequence was found in a man aged 18 to 35 in good health. Some clones in this sample may be carry-over from other donors' samples. The rearrangement links TRBV5-1 to TRBJ1-2, with 7 nucleotides matching TRBD1. What was sequenced was naive CD4+ T cells from PBMCs. The subset was: CD45RA+ positively selected. DNA for the CDR3: TGCGCCAGCAGCTTGGTGGGACAGAGAGATGGCGGCTACACCTTC. Its protein product is CASSLVGQRDGGYTF.